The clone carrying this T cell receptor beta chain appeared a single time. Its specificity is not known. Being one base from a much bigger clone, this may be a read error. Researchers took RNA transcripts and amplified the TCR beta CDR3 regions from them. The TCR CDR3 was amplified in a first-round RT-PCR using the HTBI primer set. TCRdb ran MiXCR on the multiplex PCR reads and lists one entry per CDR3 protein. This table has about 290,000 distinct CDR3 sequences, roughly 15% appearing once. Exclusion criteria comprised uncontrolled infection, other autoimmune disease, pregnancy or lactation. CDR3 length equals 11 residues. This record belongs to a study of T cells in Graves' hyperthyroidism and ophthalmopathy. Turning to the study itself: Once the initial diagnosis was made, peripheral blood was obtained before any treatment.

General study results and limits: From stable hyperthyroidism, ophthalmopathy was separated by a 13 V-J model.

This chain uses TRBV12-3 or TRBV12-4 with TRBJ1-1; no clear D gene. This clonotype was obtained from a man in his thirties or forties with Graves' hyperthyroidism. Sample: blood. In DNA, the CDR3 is TGTGCCGGCAGTTTAACGGGCCAAGCTTTCTTT. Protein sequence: CAGSLTGQAFF.